These 17 T cell receptor beta chains share one sample of origin, sequenced in a study of control samples from healthy donors and cancer patients. The assay was immunoSEQ multiplex PCR, and TCRdb's table has in-frame clones only and misses some. The sample has 120,000 to 150,000 clones, roughly 93% seen once. Sequenced material: blood. The receptors originated from a man aged 18-30 years in good health.

As for this clone: One junction end disagrees with the germline gene, perhaps due to a read error. The rearrangement links TRBV30 to TRBJ2-1; D unresolved. Germline V CDR1 and CDR2: GTSNPN, SVGIG (reference sequence). The CDR3 is 12 amino acids. The CDR3 spells CARRVGYNEQFF. The DNA for the CDR3 is TGCGCTCGAAGGGTGGGGTACAATGAGCAGTTCTTC.

The chain uses TRBV5-4 and TRBJ2-5; D gene uncertain. The CDR3 runs 12 residues. Trimming left V 2 bases short and J 5 bases short, with 7 bases between. The germline V gene has CDR1 SGHNT and CDR2 YYREEE (reference sequence). The chain's CDR3 is CASSLDFETQYF. CDR3 DNA sequence: TGTGCCAGCAGCTTAGACTTTGAGACCCAGTACTTC. Full variable domain (missing parts from reference TRBV5-4 and TRBJ2-5): ETGVTQSPTHLIKTRGQQVTLRCSSQSGHNTVSWYQQALGQGPQFIFQYYREEENGRGNFPPRFSGLQFPNYSSELNVNALELDDSALYLCASSLDFETQYFGPGTRLLVL.

The rearrangement uses TRBV6-2 or TRBV6-3 and TRBJ2-1; either TRBD1 or TRBD2 may supply D (7 bases each). CDR1 and CDR2 (germline): MNHEY, SVGEGT. V was trimmed by 6 bases and J by 0 bases, leaving 27 bases between them. The CDR3 has 20 amino acids. For the CDR3, the DNA is TGTGCCAGCAGCTTACCCGGGGGGACAGTAGTACCCCGCTCCTACAATGAGCAGTTCTTC. It specifies CASSLPGGTVVPRSYNEQFF.

V and J are TRBV24-1 and TRBJ2-3, with TRBD1 matching over 7 bases. The V gene end was trimmed by 3 bases and the J gene end by 0 bases; junction bases not matched to a gene: 5. This CDR3 comprises 16 residues. Germline CDR1 KGHDR, CDR2 SFDVKD. The CDR3 loop reads CATSDKGAASTDTQYF. The CDR3 DNA reads as TGTGCCACCAGTGATAAGGGGGCTGCAAGCACAGATACGCAGTATTTT.

The chain carries TRBV6-6 and TRBJ2-4; D may be TRBD1 or TRBD2 (6 bases each). The CDR3 spans 14 residues. Trimming left V 5 bases short and J 7 bases short, with 15 bases between. In germline, CDR1 is MNHNY, CDR2 SVGAGI (reference sequence). CDR3 sequence: CASSRAQGRNIQYF. For the CDR3, the DNA is TGTGCCAGCAGTAGGGCTCAGGGGAGGAACATTCAGTACTTC.

This chain joins TRBV30 and TRBJ1-5, with D possibly matching TRBD1 (5 bases). From germline, CDR1 is GTSNPN and CDR2 SVGIG (reference sequence). The CDR3 is made up of 13 amino acids. V was trimmed by 3 bases and J by 5 bases, leaving 11 bases between them. The CDR3 DNA reads as TGTGCCTGGAGCAATTTGGGGGATCAGCCCCAGCATTTT. As protein: CAWSNLGDQPQHF.

The chain links TRBV30 to TRBJ1-1; D remains unclear. The CDR3 contains 14 residues. V lost 2 bases and J 0 bases, leaving 10 bases between the germline ends. CDR1 is GTSNPN and CDR2 is SVGIG in the germline V gene (reference sequence). In DNA, the CDR3 is TGTGCCTGGAGTCCGGGCCCCATGAACACTGAAGCTTTCTTT. This codes for CAWSPGPMNTEAFF.

In its sample, this clone was seen once. The chain employs TRBV28 and TRBJ1-4; 7 nucleotides line up with TRBD1. The CDR3 contains 15 residues. Germline-derived CDR1 and CDR2 are MDHEN and SYDVKM. Losses at the gene ends were 6 bases for V and 5 bases for J; bases not matched to a gene: 9. CDR3 in DNA: TGTGCCAGCAGCCATCGGACAGGCCGAAATGAAAAACTGTTTTTT. Amino acid sequence: CASSHRTGRNEKLFF.

In its sample, this clone was seen once. The V gene is TRBV18, the J gene TRBJ2-7; a possible D gene is TRBD2 (5 bases). CDR3 length equals 13 residues. Trimming left V 2 bases short and J 4 bases short, with 9 bases between. CDR1 KGHSH and CDR2 LQKENI come from the germline V gene. The CDR3 loop reads CASSPWTGYEQYF. In DNA, the CDR3 is TGTGCCAGCTCACCATGGACGGGGTACGAGCAGTACTTC.

The V gene is TRBV11-2, the J gene TRBJ1-1, with D uncertain. Looked up from germline, CDR1 is SGHAT and CDR2 is FQNNGV. Trimming left V 11 bases short and J 6 bases short, with 16 bases between. The CDR3 extends over 12 amino acids. The CDR3 loop is CASREGPAEAFF. The CDR3, as DNA: TGTGCCTCCCGAGAGGGTCCAGCTGAAGCTTTCTTT.

This clone was counted only a few times. J is TRBJ1-3 and V is TRBV14, with 7 positions matching TRBD1. Germline CDR1 reads SGHDN; CDR2 reads FVKESK. Losses at the gene ends were 2 bases for V and 8 bases for J; bases not matched to a gene: 6. There are 14 residues in the CDR3. In nucleotides, the CDR3 is TGTGCCAGCAGCCAAAGCGACAGGGCGGACACCATATATTTT. It translates to CASSQSDRADTIYF.

This clone appeared once. The same CDR3 is also encoded by other DNA sequences in this sample. V and J are TRBV5-4 and TRBJ2-3; perhaps TRBD2 as D (5 bases). The germline gives CDR1 SGHNT, CDR2 YYREEE (reference sequence). This CDR3 is 16 amino acids long. V lost 3 bases and J lost 5, with 19 bases in between. The CDR3 reads CASSSPYRGAGDTQYF. In nucleotides, the CDR3 is TGTGCCAGCAGCTCGCCCTATCGAGGTGCGGGAGATACGCAGTATTTT.

Here the CDR3 DNA reads TGTGCCTGGAGCAGGGCCACTTACAATGAGCAGTTCTTC. Translating gives CAWSRATYNEQFF. The chain links TRBV30 to TRBJ2-1; maybe TRBD1 (5 bases). The V end lost 3 bases, the J end lost 4 bases, and 10 bases lay between the germline ends. The CDR3 runs 13 residues. Per germline, CDR1 GTSNPN and CDR2 SVGIG (reference sequence).

The J gene is TRBJ1-1, the V gene TRBV13; D is unclear. Trimming removed 6 bases at V and 3 bases at J, with 8 bases between. The CDR3 consists of 12 residues. Germline CDR1 reads PRHDT; CDR2 reads FYEKMQ (reference sequence). CDR3 loop: CASSFKYTEAFF. CDR3 bases: TGTGCCAGCAGTTTCAAGTACACTGAAGCTTTCTTT.

This clone was observed once. This sequence joins TRBV27 and TRBJ2-7, with D perhaps TRBD1 (6 bases). CDR3 length equals 15 residues. CDR1 and CDR2 (germline): MNHEY, SMNVEV (reference sequence). The V and J ends lost 6 bases and 3 bases respectively, with 18 bases between them. The CDR3 spells CASRAGLDSLYEQYF. CDR3 in DNA: TGTGCCAGCAGAGCAGGCCTGGACAGTCTCTACGAGCAGTACTTC.

V gene TRBV19 combines with J gene TRBJ1-3; D ambiguous. The CDR3 has 15 residues. Trimming took off 5 bases at V and 0 bases at J, with 11 bases between the two ends. The germline gives CDR1 LNHDA, CDR2 SQIVND (reference sequence). Written as DNA, the CDR3 is TGTGCCAGTAGTGATGGGCTGGTCTCTGGAAACACCATATATTTT. Amino acids: CASSDGLVSGNTIYF.

The chain employs TRBV28 and TRBJ1-6; 7 bases are a match to TRBD1. This CDR3 has 14 amino acids. Germline V lookup: CDR1 MDHEN, CDR2 SYDVKM. Germline trimming cut 6 bases from V and 8 bases from J; bases unmatched to any gene: 7. The CDR3 DNA is TGTGCCAGCAGGGACGACAGGGCAGATTCACCCCTCCACTTT. Its protein product is CASRDDRADSPLHF.